This T cell receptor beta chain was observed in a study of regulatory T cells in long-lasting Graves disease. Points from the study as a whole: Accuracy was perhaps lowered by the small sample size. Preferential use of TRBV28, TRBJ1-2 and TRBJ2-5 was seen in persistent disease.

This CDR3 is built from 15 residues. The ends were cut back, 6 bases at V and 4 bases at J, with 15 bases in the middle. CDR1 KGHSH and CDR2 LQKENI come from the germline V gene. The time point: newly diagnosed GD, antithyroid drugs for less than 3 months. RNA from PBMCs was the source of the TCR library. It was American Thyroid Association guidelines that determined Graves' disease diagnosis. This clonotype was counted at least ten times. Its antigen is as yet unknown. HTBI primers from iRepertoire and Arm-PCR of CDR3 regions yielded the TCR beta libraries. TCRdb used MiXCR to reprocess the multiplex PCR reads, holding one entry per CDR3 protein. The sample has roughly 350,000 distinct CDR3 sequences; roughly 17% are singletons. The same specimen was also included in a second study, on T cells in Graves' hyperthyroidism and ophthalmopathy. That source reports: The patients, who ranged from 18 to 65 in age, presented with newly diagnosed hyperthyroidism lasting under 2 months.

Sequencing used peripheral blood mononuclear cells (PBMCs), obtained at new diagnosis, from a patient treated with antithyroid drugs. The source of this sequence is a man in his forties with Graves disease. The chain links TRBV18 to TRBJ1-4; tentatively, D is TRBD1 (5 bases). CDR3 region: CASSDGTQGNEKLFF. The CDR3 DNA reads TGTGCCAGCTCGGACGGGACTCAGGGTAATGAAAAACTGTTTTTT.